The rows below give T cell receptor beta chains drawn from one sample of a study of shared clonotypes between healthy human individuals. Here immunoSEQ multiplex PCR was the method, and the copy in TCRdb shows in-frame clones only, minus some. This sample carries about 2 million clones, roughly 94% of them seen once, and the ten largest clones take approximately 0.13%. The sample taken for sequencing was naive CD4+ T cells sorted from blood. These receptors were collected from a man aged 18 to 30 in good health. The CDR3 runs from the conserved cysteine through the conserved F or W. Fields, in order: V gene, J gene, D gene, clone size, CDR3 DNA, CDR3 protein. D genes are given only for firm matches. Size is stated for part of the rows, as once, few or many counts, or as a class when the clone is expanded.

TRBV7-9	TRBJ2-7	.	.	TGTGCCAGCAGCGTTGATTCACTAGTCCCCCACGAGCAGTACTTC	CASSVDSLVPHEQYF
TRBV5-1	TRBJ2-5	TRBD1	.	TGCGCCAGCAGCTGGTCCGGGACAGGGCAAGAGACCCAGTACTTC	CASSWSGTGQETQYF
TRBV11-2	TRBJ1-2	.	.	TGTGCCAGCAGCACCGGGGCCCCATATGGCTACACCTTC	CASSTGAPYGYTF
TRBV5-1	TRBJ2-2	TRBD2	.	TGCGCCAGCAGCTCCTCCGGGACTAGCCTCACCGGGGAGCTGTTTTTT	CASSSSGTSLTGELFF
TRBV18	TRBJ1-4	.	.	TGTGCCAGCTCACCACCGAAGCTAGGGGAAAAACTGTTTTTT	CASSPPKLGEKLFF
TRBV7-9	TRBJ2-7	TRBD2	.	TGTGCCAGCAGCTCCAGAAGCGGGAGCGAGCAGTACTTC	CASSSRSGSEQYF
TRBV2	TRBJ2-3	.	.	TGTGCCAGCGTCGAAGATACGCAGTATTTT	CASVEDTQYF
TRBV25-1	TRBJ2-2	.	.	TGTGCCAGCAGTGATCTTAACCCTAGGGACCCGAACACCGGGGAGCTGTTTTTT	CASSDLNPRDPNTGELFF
TRBV14	TRBJ2-5	TRBD1	.	TGTGCCAGCAGCCAGATGGGGACAGGGGTCGAGACCCAGTACTTC	CASSQMGTGVETQYF
TRBV10-3	TRBJ1-2	TRBD1	few	TGTGCCCACAGGGGACAGGAGGAGAAGTACACCTTC	CAHRGQEEKYTF
TRBV6-1	TRBJ2-3	.	.	TGTGCCAGCAGTGTCGGAGGGGGCACAGATACGCAGTATTTT	CASSVGGGTDTQYF
TRBV2	TRBJ1-2	TRBD1	once	TGTGCCAGCAGTCCCAGGACAGGGAACTATGGCTACACCTTC	CASSPRTGNYGYTF
TRBV5-1	TRBJ2-2	.	.	TGCGCCAGCAGCCCGGGTGGAAATTCCGAGGAGCTGTTTTTT	CASSPGGNSEELFF
TRBV7-9	TRBJ2-2	.	.	TGTGCCAGCAGCCAAAAAACCGGGGAGCTGTTTTTT	CASSQKTGELFF
TRBV6-1	TRBJ2-1	TRBD2	few	TGTGCCAGCAGTAAGCGGGGGAGCTCCTACAATGAGCAGTTCTTC	CASSKRGSSYNEQFF
TRBV6-5	TRBJ2-5	.	.	TGTGCCAGCAGGTACCAAGAGACCCAGTACTTC	CASRYQETQYF
TRBV18	TRBJ2-7	TRBD2	.	TGTGCCAGCTCACCACCGACTAGCGGGGGAACCTACGAGCAGTACTTC	CASSPPTSGGTYEQYF
TRBV28	TRBJ2-1	TRBD1	.	TGTGCCAGCAGAGATACAGGGGGCCGCTACAATGAGCAGTTCTTC	CASRDTGGRYNEQFF
TRBV29-1	TRBJ2-5	.	.	TGCAGCGTTGCCGACTTTTGGACCCAAGAGACCCAGTACTTC	CSVADFWTQETQYF
TRBV5-6	TRBJ2-2	.	.	TGTGCCAGCACCCGGAGGAGGGACACCGGGGAGCTGTTTTTT	CASTRRRDTGELFF
TRBV7-9	TRBJ2-5	.	once	TGTGCCAGCAGCTTAGTTTCGGGTCAAGAGACCCAGTACTTC	CASSLVSGQETQYF
TRBV27	TRBJ2-4	.	.	TGTGCCAGCAGCCCCAATTTAGCCAAAAACATTCAGTACTTC	CASSPNLAKNIQYF